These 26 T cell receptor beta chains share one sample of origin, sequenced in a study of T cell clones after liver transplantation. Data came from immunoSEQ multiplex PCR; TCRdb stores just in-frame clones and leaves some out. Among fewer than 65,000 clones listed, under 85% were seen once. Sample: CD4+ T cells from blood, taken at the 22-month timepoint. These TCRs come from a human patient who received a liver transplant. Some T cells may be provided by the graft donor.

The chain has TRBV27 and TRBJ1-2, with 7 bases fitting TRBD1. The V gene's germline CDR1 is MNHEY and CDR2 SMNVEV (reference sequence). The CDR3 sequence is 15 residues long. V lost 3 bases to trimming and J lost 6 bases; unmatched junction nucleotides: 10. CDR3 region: CASSLRRQGIDGYTF. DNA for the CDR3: TGTGCCAGCAGTTTGAGGAGACAGGGTATAGATGGCTACACCTTC.

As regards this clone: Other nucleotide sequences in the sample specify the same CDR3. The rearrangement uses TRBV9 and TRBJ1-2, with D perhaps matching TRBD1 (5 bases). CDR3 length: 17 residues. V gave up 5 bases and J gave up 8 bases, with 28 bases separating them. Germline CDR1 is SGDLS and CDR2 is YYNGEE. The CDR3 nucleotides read TGTGCCAGCAGTCCCGGGTGGGGGGACGCTCGTTCGGCGGGCTACACCTTC. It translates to CASSPGWGDARSAGYTF.

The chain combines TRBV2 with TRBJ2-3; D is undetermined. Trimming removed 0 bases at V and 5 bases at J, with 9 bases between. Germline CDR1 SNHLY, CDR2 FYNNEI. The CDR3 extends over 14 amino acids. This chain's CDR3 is CASSEAATGDTQYF. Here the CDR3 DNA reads TGTGCCAGCAGTGAAGCCGCTACGGGAGATACGCAGTATTTT.

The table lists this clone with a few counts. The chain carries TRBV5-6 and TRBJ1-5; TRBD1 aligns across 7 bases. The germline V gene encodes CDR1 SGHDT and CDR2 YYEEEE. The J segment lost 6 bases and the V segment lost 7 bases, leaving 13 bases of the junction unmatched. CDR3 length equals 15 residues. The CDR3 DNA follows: TGTGCCAGCTCTCCCCACAGGGGTGGGGGTCAGCCCCAGCATTTT. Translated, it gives CASSPHRGGGQPQHF.

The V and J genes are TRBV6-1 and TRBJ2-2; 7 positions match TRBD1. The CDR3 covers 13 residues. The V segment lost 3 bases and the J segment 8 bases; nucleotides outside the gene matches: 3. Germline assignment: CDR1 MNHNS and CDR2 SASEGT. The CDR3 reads CASSDRDRGELFF. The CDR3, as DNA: TGTGCCAGCAGTGACCGGGACAGAGGGGAGCTGTTTTTT.

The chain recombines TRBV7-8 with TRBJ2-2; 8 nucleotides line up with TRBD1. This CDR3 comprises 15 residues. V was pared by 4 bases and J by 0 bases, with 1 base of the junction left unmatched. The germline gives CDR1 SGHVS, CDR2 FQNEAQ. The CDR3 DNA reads TGTGCCAGCAGCTGGACAGGGTCGAACACCGGGGAGCTGTTTTTT. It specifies CASSWTGSNTGELFF.

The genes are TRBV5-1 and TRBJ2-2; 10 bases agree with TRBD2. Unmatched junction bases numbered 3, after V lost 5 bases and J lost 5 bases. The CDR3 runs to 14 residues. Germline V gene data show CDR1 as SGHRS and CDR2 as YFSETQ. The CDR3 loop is CASSTSGETGELFF. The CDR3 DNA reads TGCGCCAGCAGTACTAGCGGGGAAACCGGGGAGCTGTTTTTT.

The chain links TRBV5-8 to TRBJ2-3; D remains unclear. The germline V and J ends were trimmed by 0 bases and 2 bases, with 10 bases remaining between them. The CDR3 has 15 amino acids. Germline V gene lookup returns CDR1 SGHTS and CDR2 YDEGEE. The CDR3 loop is CASSLAGVFTDTQYF. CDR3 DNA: TGTGCCAGCAGCTTGGCCGGAGTTTTCACAGATACGCAGTATTTT.

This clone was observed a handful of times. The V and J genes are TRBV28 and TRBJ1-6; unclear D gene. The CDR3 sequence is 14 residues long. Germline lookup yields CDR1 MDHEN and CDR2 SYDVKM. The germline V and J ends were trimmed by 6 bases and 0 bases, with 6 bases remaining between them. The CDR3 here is CASSPPSYNSPLHF. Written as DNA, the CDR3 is TGTGCCAGCAGCCCACCCTCCTATAATTCACCCCTCCACTTT.

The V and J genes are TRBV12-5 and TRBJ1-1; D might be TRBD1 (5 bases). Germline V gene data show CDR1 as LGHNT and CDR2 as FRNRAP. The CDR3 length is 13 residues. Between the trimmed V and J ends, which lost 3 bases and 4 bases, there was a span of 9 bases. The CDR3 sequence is CASGFWGLTEAFF. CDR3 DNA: TGTGCTAGTGGTTTCTGGGGCCTCACTGAAGCTTTCTTT.

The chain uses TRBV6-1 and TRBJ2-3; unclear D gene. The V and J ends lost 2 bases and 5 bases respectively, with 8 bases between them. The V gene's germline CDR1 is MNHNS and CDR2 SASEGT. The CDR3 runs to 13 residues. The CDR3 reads CASSETLRDTQYF. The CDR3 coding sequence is TGTGCCAGCAGTGAAACACTGAGAGATACGCAGTATTTT.

CDR3 sequence (DNA): TGTGCCAGCAGCCCCCAAGGGACTACCCGCTCCTACGAGCAGTACTTC. Translating gives CASSPQGTTRSYEQYF. This chain uses TRBV28 with TRBJ2-7, with 7 bases matching TRBD2. Unmatched junction bases numbered 11, after V lost 6 bases and J lost 0 bases. Per germline, CDR1 MDHEN and CDR2 SYDVKM. The CDR3 length is 16 residues.

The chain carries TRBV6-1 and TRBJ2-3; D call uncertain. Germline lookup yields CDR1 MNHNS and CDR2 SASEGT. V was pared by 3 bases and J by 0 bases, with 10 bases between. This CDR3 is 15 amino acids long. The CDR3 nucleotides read TGTGCCAGCAGTGACTGGCGCTCTAGCACAGATACGCAGTATTTT. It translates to CASSDWRSSTDTQYF.

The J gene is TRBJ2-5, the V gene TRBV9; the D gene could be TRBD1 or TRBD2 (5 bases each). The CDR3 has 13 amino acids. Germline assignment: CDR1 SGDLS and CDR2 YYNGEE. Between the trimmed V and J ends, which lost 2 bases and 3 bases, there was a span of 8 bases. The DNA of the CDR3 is TGTGCCAGCAGCGTGGGGACCAAAGAGACCCAGTACTTC. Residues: CASSVGTKETQYF.

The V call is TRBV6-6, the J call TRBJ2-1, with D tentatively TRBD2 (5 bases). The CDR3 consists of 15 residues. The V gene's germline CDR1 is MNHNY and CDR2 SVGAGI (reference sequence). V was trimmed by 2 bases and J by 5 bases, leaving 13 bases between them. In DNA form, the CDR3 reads TGTGCCAGCAGTTACGAGGGAAGGGAAGACAATGAGCAGTTCTTC. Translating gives CASSYEGREDNEQFF.

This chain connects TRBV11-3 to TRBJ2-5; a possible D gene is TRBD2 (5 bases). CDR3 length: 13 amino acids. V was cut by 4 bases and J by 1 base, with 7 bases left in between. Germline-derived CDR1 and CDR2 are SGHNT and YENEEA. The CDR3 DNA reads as TGTGCCAGCAGCTGGACTGTCCAAGAGACCCAGTACTTC. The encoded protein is CASSWTVQETQYF.

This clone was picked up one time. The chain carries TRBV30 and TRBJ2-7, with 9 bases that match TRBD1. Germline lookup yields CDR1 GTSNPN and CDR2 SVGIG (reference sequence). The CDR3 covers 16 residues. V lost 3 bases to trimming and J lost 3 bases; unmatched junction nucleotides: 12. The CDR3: CAWSPKQGARIYEQYF. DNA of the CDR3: TGTGCCTGGAGCCCAAAACAGGGGGCGCGGATCTACGAGCAGTACTTC.

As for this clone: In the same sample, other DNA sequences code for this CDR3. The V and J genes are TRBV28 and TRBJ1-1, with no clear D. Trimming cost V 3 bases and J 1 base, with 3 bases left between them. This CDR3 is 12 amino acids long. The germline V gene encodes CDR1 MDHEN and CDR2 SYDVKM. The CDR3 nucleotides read TGTGCCAGCAGTTTCAGGAACACTGAAGCTTTCTTT. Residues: CASSFRNTEAFF.

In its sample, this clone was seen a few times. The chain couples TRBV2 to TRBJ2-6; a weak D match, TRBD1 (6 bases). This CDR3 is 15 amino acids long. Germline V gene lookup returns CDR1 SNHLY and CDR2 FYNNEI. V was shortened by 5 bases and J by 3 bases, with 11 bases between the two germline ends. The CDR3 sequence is CASSLTGRGANVLTF. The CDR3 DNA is TGTGCCAGCAGTCTCACAGGGCGTGGGGCCAACGTCCTGACTTTC.

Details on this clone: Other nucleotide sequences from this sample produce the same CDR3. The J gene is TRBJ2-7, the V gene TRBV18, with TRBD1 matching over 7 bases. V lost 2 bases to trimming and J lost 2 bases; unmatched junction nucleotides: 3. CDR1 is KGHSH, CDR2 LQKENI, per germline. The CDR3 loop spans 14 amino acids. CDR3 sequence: CASSPRQGTYEQYF. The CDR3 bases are TGTGCCAGCTCACCAAGACAGGGTACCTACGAGCAGTACTTC.

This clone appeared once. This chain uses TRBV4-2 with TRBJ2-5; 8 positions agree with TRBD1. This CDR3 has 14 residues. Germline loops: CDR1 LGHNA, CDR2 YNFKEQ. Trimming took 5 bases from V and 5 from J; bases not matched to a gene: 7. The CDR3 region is CASSSPGGVETQYF. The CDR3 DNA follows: TGTGCCAGCAGCTCTCCAGGGGGCGTGGAGACCCAGTACTTC.

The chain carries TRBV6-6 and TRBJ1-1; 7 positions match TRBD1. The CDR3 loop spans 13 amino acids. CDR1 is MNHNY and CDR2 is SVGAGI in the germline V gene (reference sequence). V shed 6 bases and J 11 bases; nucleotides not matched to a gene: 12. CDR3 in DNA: TGTGCCAGCAGCCCAAACCCGACAGGGATGGCTTTCTTT. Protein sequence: CASSPNPTGMAFF.

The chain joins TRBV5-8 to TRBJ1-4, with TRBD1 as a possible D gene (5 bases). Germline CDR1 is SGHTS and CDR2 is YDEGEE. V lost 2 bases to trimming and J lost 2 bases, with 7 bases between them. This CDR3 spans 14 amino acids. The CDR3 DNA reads TGTGCCAGCAGCTTTGAGGGGACTAATGAAAAACTGTTTTTT. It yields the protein CASSFEGTNEKLFF.

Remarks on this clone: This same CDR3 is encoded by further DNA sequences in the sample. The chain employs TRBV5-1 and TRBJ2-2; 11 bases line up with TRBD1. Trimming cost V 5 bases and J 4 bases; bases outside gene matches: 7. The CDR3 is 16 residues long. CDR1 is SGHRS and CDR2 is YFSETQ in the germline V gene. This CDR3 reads CASSPRTGGPTGELFF. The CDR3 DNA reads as TGCGCCAGCAGTCCGAGGACAGGGGGCCCCACCGGGGAGCTGTTTTTT.

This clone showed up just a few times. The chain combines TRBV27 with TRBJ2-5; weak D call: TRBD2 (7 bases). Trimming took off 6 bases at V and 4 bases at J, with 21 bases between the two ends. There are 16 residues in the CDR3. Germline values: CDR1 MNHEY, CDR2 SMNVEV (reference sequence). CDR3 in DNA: TGTGCCAGCAGGCCTAGGGCGGGGCGGGGGCTAGAGACCCAGTACTTC. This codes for CASRPRAGRGLETQYF.

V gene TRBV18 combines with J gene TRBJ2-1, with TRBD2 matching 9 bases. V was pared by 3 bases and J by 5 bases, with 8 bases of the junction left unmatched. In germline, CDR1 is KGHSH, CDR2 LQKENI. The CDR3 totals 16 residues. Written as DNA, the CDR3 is TGTGCCAGCTCACCTGGGCCTAGCGGGGCGAACAATGAGCAGTTCTTC. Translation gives CASSPGPSGANNEQFF.